This TCR beta chain originates from a study of blood T cell repertoires in COVID-19. Overall study context: Nucleic acid was either cDNA or gDNA, and it came from T cells, B-cell-depleted T cells, or PBMCs.

The Seattle patients joined while their infection was active and were tracked longitudinally afterward. CDR3 length: 18 amino acids. CDR1 SGHNT and CDR2 YYREEE come from the germline V gene (reference sequence). V shed 0 bases and J shed 1 base, with 18 bases lying between them. Source study methods: Estimation of nucleated cell counts relied on the amplification of reference gene primers. Clones were read by immunoSEQ multiplex PCR, and TCRdb kept only the in-frame ones, dropping some. V, J and clone size were drawn from that table, and D and trimming were deduced from the DNA. The sample includes some 150,000 clones, 75% to 90% of them seen just once.

The source material was peripheral blood. The source of this sequence is an older woman with COVID-19, enrolled during active disease. The gene calls are TRBV5-4 and TRBJ2-3; the D gene is possibly TRBD2 (7 bases). The DNA for the CDR3 is TGTGCCAGCAGCTTGGTTGGTGGGGGAGGGGGTCGCACAGATACGCAGTATTTT. Protein sequence: CASSLVGGGGGRTDTQYF.